This TCR beta chain appears in the sequencing data of a study of blood T cell repertoires in COVID-19. Under the authors' procedure: Estimation of nucleated cell counts was performed using reference gene primer amplification. Data came from immunoSEQ multiplex PCR; TCRdb stores just in-frame clones and leaves some out. V and J calls and clone size are given by that table; D and trimming were obtained from the DNA. The data show about 360,000 clones, around 87% seen once. The CDR3 is 15 amino acids. Germline-derived CDR1 and CDR2 are ENHRY and SYGVKD. Trimming shortened V by 2 bases and J by 1 base, and 11 bases separated the two germline ends. Clinical histories supplied by participants themselves formed the basis of cohort assignment. Resolution of symptoms, clearance, or two negative PCRs was present in recovered Cohort 3 donors.

This TCR derives from a young man who had recovered from COVID-19. Sequenced sample: PBMCs or T cells enriched from blood (not recorded which). V usage is TRBV10-3 and J usage is TRBJ1-1; maybe TRBD1 (6 bases). CDR3 nucleotides: TGTGCCATCAGTGAGAGTAGGGGACAGAACACTGAAGCTTTCTTT. Encoded protein: CAISESRGQNTEAFF.